The 14 T cell receptor beta chains listed next were all sequenced from one sample in a study of CD8+CD57+ T cells in acquired aplastic anemia. Both TCR beta VDJ combination and CDR3 sequence profiling were carried out. Genomic DNA was the template for this profiling. TCRdb called the reads again in MiXCR, with one record for every CDR3 protein. The sample includes under 200,000 distinct CDR3 sequences, 55% to 70% of them seen just once. Sequences were obtained from sorted CD4+, CD8+, or CD8+CD57+ T cells (not recorded which) from PBMCs. The receptor set was obtained from a human donor with severe aplastic anemia or a healthy control (not recorded which).

This sequence joins TRBV20-1 and TRBJ2-5; D is possibly TRBD1 (5 bases). Germline CDR1 and CDR2: DFQATT and SNEGSKA (reference sequence). This CDR3 has 12 amino acids. CDR3 DNA: TGCAGCGCGACGCGACAGCAAGAGACCCAGTACTTC. Translating it yields CSATRQQETQYF.

This clonotype was recorded only once. One junction end does not reproduce the germline sequence, and a read error may be involved. The genes are TRBV29-1 and TRBJ2-2; TRBD2 is a possible D gene (5 bases). Germline values: CDR1 SQVTM, CDR2 ANQGSEA. The CDR3 sequence is 14 residues long. CDR3 sequence (DNA): TGCAGCGTTGAACGTACAGAGAACATCGGGGAGCTGTTCTTT. Protein: CSVERTENIGELFF.

The gene calls are TRBV10-1 and TRBJ2-7; D ambiguous. This CDR3 has 13 residues. Trimming took 4 bases from V and 0 from J, leaving 7 bases between them. Germline CDR1 reads WNHNN; CDR2 reads SYGVQD (reference sequence). The CDR3 coding sequence is TGCGCCAGCAGTGCCGCCTACTCCTACGAGCAGTACTTC. Amino acids: CASSAAYSYEQYF.

This clonotype turned up a few times. The chain combines TRBV7-9 with TRBJ2-7; 8 nucleotides align to TRBD1. This CDR3 has 12 residues. Germline CDR1 reads SEHNR; CDR2 reads FQNEAQ (reference sequence). J lost 4 bases, V lost 6 bases, and 2 bases had no gene match. As DNA, the CDR3 is TGTGCCAGCAGTAGACAGGGGTACGAGCAGTACTTC. This gives the protein CASSRQGYEQYF.

The chain joins TRBV7-8 to TRBJ2-3; D tentatively fits TRBD1 or TRBD2 (5 bases each). V was trimmed by 4 bases and J by 5 bases, leaving 19 bases between them. CDR1 and CDR2 from the germline V gene are SGHVS and FQNEAQ. CDR3 length equals 16 residues. CDR3 protein: CASSSGLRGLGDTQYF. The CDR3 coding sequence is TGTGCCAGCAGCTCAGGGCTTCGGGGCCTGGGAGATACGCAGTATTTT.

As regards this clonotype: Just one base apart from a much larger clone, this may be a read error. The chain carries TRBV3-1 and TRBJ2-1; TRBD2 matches 8 bases. This CDR3 is built from 14 residues. Looked up from germline, CDR1 is LGHDT and CDR2 is YNNKEL (reference sequence). Trimming removed 1 base from V and 9 bases from J; junction bases left unmatched: 5. CDR3 region: CASSQVRGGFEQFF. The CDR3 bases are TGTGCCAGCAGCCAAGTACGGGGGGGCTTTGAGCAGTTCTTC.

This chain connects TRBV24-1 to TRBJ1-1, with D possibly being TRBD1 (6 bases). CDR1 is KGHDR, CDR2 SFDVKD, per germline. CDR3 length: 12 residues. Trimming removed 9 bases at V and 4 bases at J, with 11 bases between. The CDR3 is CATQGLGTEAFF. As DNA, the CDR3 is TGTGCCACCCAGGGGTTAGGCACTGAAGCTTTCTTT.

J is TRBJ2-1 and V is TRBV9, with 11 bases aligning to TRBD2. V lost 3 bases, J lost 7 bases, and 6 bases stayed unmatched. Germline assignment: CDR1 SGDLS and CDR2 YYNGEE. This CDR3 contains 15 residues. The CDR3 DNA is TGTGCCAGCAGCGGCGGACTAGCGGGCTCGAATGAGCAGTTCTTC. It is translated as CASSGGLAGSNEQFF.

This clonotype was seen repeatedly, ten times or more. The V call is TRBV5-6, the J call TRBJ1-2; the D gene is possibly TRBD1 (5 bases). Germline lookup yields CDR1 SGHDT and CDR2 YYEEEE. This CDR3 region has 17 residues. Deletions cut 0 bases from V and 4 bases from J, with 19 bases between. The CDR3 loop reads CASSLATGQGFPYGYTF. The CDR3, as DNA: TGTGCCAGCAGCTTGGCGACGGGGCAGGGTTTCCCCTATGGCTACACCTTC.

The chain has TRBV10-1 and TRBJ1-1; D is undetermined. This CDR3 region has 12 residues. Germline V gene sequence: CDR1 WNHNN, CDR2 SYGVQD (reference sequence). Trimming pared 2 bases from V and 3 bases from J, leaving 4 bases between. The CDR3 coding sequence is TGCGCCAGCAGTGAGGGTCACACTGAAGCTTTCTTT. Translation gives CASSEGHTEAFF.

The chain uses TRBV7-2 and TRBJ2-3; no definite D call. V dropped 5 bases and J dropped 1 base, with 10 bases sitting between them. The CDR3 length is 14 residues. The germline CDR1 and CDR2 sequences are SGHTA and FQGNSA. The CDR3 region has the DNA TGTGCCAGCAGCCGTGATGTTGGCACAGATACGCAGTATTTT. This gives the protein CASSRDVGTDTQYF.

The CDR3 bases are TGTGCCATCAGTGAAGGCAGGGGCTACGAGCAGTACTTC. Translated, it gives CAISEGRGYEQYF. The chain uses TRBV10-3 and TRBJ2-7; TRBD1 might be the D (6 bases). The CDR3 is 13 amino acids. Trimming removed 3 bases from V and 3 bases from J, with 9 bases in between. Germline assignment: CDR1 ENHRY and CDR2 SYGVKD.

The chain couples TRBV29-1 to TRBJ2-7; TRBD1 matches 9 bases. The germline V gene has CDR1 SQVTM and CDR2 ANQGSEA. The CDR3 consists of 12 residues. The V gene end was trimmed by 6 bases and the J gene end by 1 base; junction bases not matched to a gene: 1. For the CDR3, the DNA is TGCAGCGTCGGACAGGGGTCCTACGAGCAGTACTTC. Its translation is CSVGQGSYEQYF.

The chain links TRBV5-1 to TRBJ1-6; D is perhaps TRBD1 (5 bases). This CDR3 spans 18 amino acids. Germline CDR1 reads SGHRS; CDR2 reads YFSETQ. The V end was cut by 3 bases, the J end by 5 bases, with 21 bases between. The CDR3, as DNA: TGCGCCAGCAGCTCTCTCTCAGGGATGTGGGGAGATAATTCACCCCTCCACTTT. Translating it yields CASSSLSGMWGDNSPLHF.